A single T cell receptor (beta chain) is shown here with its context. This CDR3 contains 14 residues. The V end was cut by 7 bases, the J end by 5 bases, with 17 bases between. Germline CDR1 reads MNHEY; CDR2 reads SVGAGI. Generated by immunoSEQ multiplex PCR, the TCRdb table keeps only in-frame clones and is missing some. The sample holds 400,000 to 550,000 clones, approximately 90% seen once. The record originates from a study of blood T cell repertoires in COVID-19. Study-level information: Acute and convalescent COVID-19 samples came from the United States, Italy and Spain. PBMCs, B-cell-depleted T cells, or T cells provided the cDNA or gDNA that made up the material.

Source material: peripheral blood. V and J are TRBV6-5 and TRBJ2-5, with D tentatively TRBD1 (6 bases). This clonotype originated in a young woman with acute or convalescent COVID-19. CDR3 loop: CASKPGQSSETQYF. The CDR3 DNA is TGTGCCAGCAAACCCGGACAGTCATCGGAGACCCAGTACTTC.